These 5 T cell receptor beta chains originate from one sample sequenced in a study of shared clonotypes between healthy human individuals. Some clones are missing from TCRdb's copy, which holds only in-frame ones; the method was immunoSEQ multiplex PCR. Of approximately 1,500,000 clones listed, around 97% are singletons. The sequencing sample was made of naive CD4+ T cells sorted from blood. Noted subset: CD45RA+ positively selected. The receptors shown here come from a man aged 25 to 40 in good health.

The chain employs TRBV19 and TRBJ2-1; the D is unclear. Trimming took off 7 bases at V and 0 bases at J, with 10 bases between the two ends. Germline assignment: CDR1 LNHDA and CDR2 SQIVND (reference sequence). There are 14 residues in the CDR3. CDR3 in amino acids: CASKRASSYNEQFF. The CDR3 DNA sequence: TGTGCCAGTAAAAGGGCTAGCTCCTACAATGAGCAGTTCTTC.

The chain uses TRBV19 and TRBJ1-4; D remains unclear. V was cut by 3 bases and J by 3 bases, with 14 bases left in between. This CDR3 has 16 amino acids. Per the germline V gene, CDR1 is LNHDA and CDR2 is SQIVND (reference sequence). CDR3 coding DNA: TGTGCCAGTAGTATCGAACAGCCTACTTCTAATGAAAAACTGTTTTTT. It yields the protein CASSIEQPTSNEKLFF.

About this clone itself: This same CDR3 is encoded by further DNA sequences in the sample. The rearrangement joins TRBV27 to TRBJ2-7; 9 nucleotides agree with TRBD2. The CDR3 has 14 residues. CDR1 is MNHEY and CDR2 is SMNVEV in the germline V gene (reference sequence). Losses at the gene ends were 2 bases for V and 4 bases for J; bases not matched to a gene: 3. The DNA for the CDR3 is TGTGCCAGCAGTTTAGCGGGAGGGCGATACGAGCAGTACTTC. Its translation is CASSLAGGRYEQYF.

The chain combines TRBV7-9 with TRBJ2-3; D gene uncertain. V was clipped by 8 bases and J by 4 bases, with 22 bases between them. Germline V lookup: CDR1 SEHNR, CDR2 FQNEAQ (reference sequence). The CDR3 contains 16 residues. CDR3: CASQSIVGSDPDTQYF. The CDR3 DNA is TGTGCCAGCCAAAGTATAGTGGGATCAGACCCAGATACGCAGTATTTT.

The J gene is TRBJ2-3, the V gene TRBV28, with D unclear. V was clipped by 1 base and J by 0 bases, with 8 bases between them. In germline, CDR1 is MDHEN, CDR2 SYDVKM. The CDR3 spans 15 residues. This chain's CDR3 is CASSLSRPSTDTQYF. The CDR3 DNA reads as TGTGCCAGCAGTTTATCCCGACCTAGCACAGATACGCAGTATTTT.